The 20 T cell receptor beta chains presented below share a single source sample, sequenced in a study of blood T cell repertoires in COVID-19. Clones were sequenced by immunoSEQ multiplex PCR, and TCRdb holds only the in-frame ones, with some missing. The table includes about 60,000 clones, about 78% detected once. The specimen was peripheral blood. The receptors here all came from a man aged 45-65 years with active or convalescent COVID-19.

The chain recombines TRBV7-8 with TRBJ2-7; 9 bases agree with TRBD2. J gave up 4 bases and V 4 bases, and 8 bases lay outside the gene matches. Germline-derived CDR1 and CDR2 are SGHVS and FQNEAQ. This CDR3 is 15 amino acids long. In nucleotides, the CDR3 is TGTGCCAGCAGCTCCTCCTACGGACTAGCGTACGAGCAGTACTTC. Protein sequence: CASSSSYGLAYEQYF. Looking up the rest from reference TRBV7-8 and TRBJ2-7 gives the full variable domain: GAGVSQSPRYKVAKRGQDVALRCDPISGHVSLFWYQQALGQGPEFLTYFQNEAQLDKSGLPSDRFFAERPEGSVSTLKIQRTQQEDSAVYLCASSSSYGLAYEQYFGPGTRLTVT.

The chain joins TRBV3-1 (or the pseudogene TRBV3-2) to TRBJ2-3; TRBD2 matches 8 bases. The CDR3 spans 14 residues. V shed 3 bases and J 4 bases; nucleotides not matched to a gene: 3. CDR1 is LGHDT, CDR2 YNNKEL, per germline (reference sequence). CDR3 in DNA: TGTGCCAGCAGCCACGGGGGGGCCTCAGATACGCAGTATTTT. This codes for CASSHGGASDTQYF.

This chain connects TRBV2 to TRBJ1-1; D unresolved. Trimming pared 5 bases from V and 5 bases from J, leaving 6 bases between. The CDR3 spans 11 residues. Germline-derived CDR1 and CDR2 are SNHLY and FYNNEI. CDR3 nucleotides: TGTGCCAGCAGTTACACGACTGAAGCTTTCTTT. It yields the protein CASSYTTEAFF.

V and J are TRBV3-1 (or the pseudogene TRBV3-2) and TRBJ1-2; 9 positions agree with TRBD1. Germline trimming cut 4 bases from V and 10 bases from J; bases unmatched to any gene: 7. The CDR3 totals 13 residues. The germline V gene has CDR1 LGHDT and CDR2 YNNKEL (reference sequence). As DNA, the CDR3 is TGTGCCAGCAGCCGGGACAGGGTCCCTAACTACACCTTC. Amino acid sequence: CASSRDRVPNYTF.

The chain joins TRBV9 to TRBJ2-3; no reliable D call. The CDR3 runs 14 residues. The V gene's germline CDR1 is SGDLS and CDR2 YYNGEE. V shed 1 base and J shed 4 bases, with 10 bases lying between them. The CDR3 nucleotides are TGTGCCAGCAGCGTATTGTCAGGATCAGATACGCAGTATTTT. It yields the protein CASSVLSGSDTQYF.

This sequence joins TRBV3-1 (or the pseudogene TRBV3-2) and TRBJ1-1, with D perhaps matching TRBD1 (5 bases). Germline V gene data show CDR1 as LGHDT and CDR2 as YNNKEL (reference sequence). The V and J ends lost 4 bases and 0 bases respectively, with 15 bases between them. CDR3 length: 16 residues. The DNA of the CDR3 is TGTGCCAGCAGCCCATGGGGCCTCTCCCTGAACACTGAAGCTTTCTTT. It yields the protein CASSPWGLSLNTEAFF.

This chain links TRBV2 with TRBJ1-2; D is possibly TRBD1 (6 bases). The germline V gene has CDR1 SNHLY and CDR2 FYNNEI. The CDR3 is 13 residues long. With 6 bases removed from V and 7 bases from J, the gap between germline ends came to 15 bases. CDR3 DNA: TGTGCCAGCAGAGAGAATCCAGGGGTTGGCTACACCTTC. Translating it yields CASRENPGVGYTF. Complete variable domain (other parts from reference TRBV2 and TRBJ1-2): EPEVTQTPSHQVTQMGQEVILRCVPISNHLYFYWYRQILGQKVEFLVSFYNNEISEKSEIFDDQFSVERPDGSNFTLKIRSTKLEDSAMYFCASRENPGVGYTFGSGTRLTVV.

The gene calls are TRBV30 and TRBJ2-3, with no clear D. The CDR3 is 14 amino acids. V was trimmed by 0 bases and J by 2 bases, leaving 9 bases between them. Germline CDR1 and CDR2: GTSNPN and SVGIG (reference sequence). The CDR3 DNA reads TGTGCCTGGAGTGTACGGAGATACACAGATACGCAGTATTTT. This codes for CAWSVRRYTDTQYF. The full variable domain, with the rest looked up from reference TRBV30 and TRBJ2-3, is SQTIHQWPATLVQPVGSPLSLECTVEGTSNPNLYWYRQAAGRGLQLLFYSVGIGQISSEVPQNLSASRPQDRQFILSSKKLLLSDSGFYLCAWSVRRYTDTQYFGPGTRLTVL.

The CDR3 is CASSMGQGGTGELFF. In nucleotides, the CDR3 is TGTGCCAGTAGTATGGGACAGGGAGGCACCGGGGAGCTGTTTTTT. The V call is TRBV19, the J call TRBJ2-2, with 9 bases matching TRBD1. With V trimmed by 3 bases and J by 4 bases, 3 bases remained unmatched. Per germline, CDR1 LNHDA and CDR2 SQIVND (reference sequence). This CDR3 comprises 15 residues.

The chain combines TRBV10-1 with TRBJ2-1; 10 bases align to TRBD1. Germline lookup yields CDR1 WNHNN and CDR2 SYGVQD (reference sequence). This CDR3 region has 13 residues. J gave up 11 bases and V 3 bases, and 4 bases lay outside the gene matches. CDR3 nucleotide sequence: TGCGCCAGCAGTGATCCGGACAGGGGGAAGCAGTTCTTC. Its protein product is CASSDPDRGKQFF.

This chain connects TRBV3-1 (or the pseudogene TRBV3-2) to TRBJ2-5, with 9 bases aligning to TRBD2. Germline V gene lookup returns CDR1 LGHDT and CDR2 YNNKEL (reference sequence). This CDR3 contains 17 residues. J gave up 5 bases and V 0 bases, and 10 bases lay outside the gene matches. As DNA, the CDR3 is TGTGCCAGCAGCCAAGATGGATTAGCGGGAGTCGTGGAGACCCAGTACTTC. As protein: CASSQDGLAGVVETQYF.

J is TRBJ2-1 and V is TRBV14; 11 bases align to TRBD2. The CDR3 extends over 15 amino acids. V lost 5 bases, J lost 9 bases, and 9 bases stayed unmatched. CDR1 is SGHDN and CDR2 is FVKESK in the germline V gene. This chain's CDR3 is CASSVTSGRGGEQFF. The CDR3 coding sequence is TGTGCCAGCAGCGTTACTAGCGGGAGAGGGGGTGAGCAGTTCTTC.

This rearrangement joins TRBV2 to TRBJ2-3; 14 bases match TRBD2. Germline CDR1 SNHLY, CDR2 FYNNEI. Unmatched junction bases numbered 7, after V lost 8 bases and J lost 3 bases. CDR3 length equals 16 residues. The chain's CDR3 is CASARLAGGPTDTQYF. As DNA, the CDR3 is TGTGCCAGCGCCCGACTAGCGGGGGGGCCTACAGATACGCAGTATTTT.

This chain uses TRBV18 with TRBJ1-3; D is possibly TRBD1 (5 bases). CDR3 length: 16 residues. V was shortened by 5 bases and J by 0 bases, with 14 bases between the two germline ends. The germline V gene has CDR1 KGHSH and CDR2 LQKENI. CDR3 loop: CASSRDRPNSGNTIYF. CDR3 coding DNA: TGTGCCAGCTCAAGAGACAGACCAAACTCTGGAAACACCATATATTTT. The full variable domain, with the rest looked up from reference TRBV18 and TRBJ1-3, is NAGVMQNPRHLVRRRGQEARLRCSPMKGHSHVYWYRQLPEEGLKFMVYLQKENIIDESGMPKERFSAEFPKEGPSILRIQQVVRGDSAAYFCASSRDRPNSGNTIYFGEGSWLTVV.

This chain connects TRBV19 to TRBJ1-1, with TRBD1 matching 8 bases. CDR3 length equals 15 residues. Germline V lookup: CDR1 LNHDA, CDR2 SQIVND (reference sequence). V lost 5 bases, J lost 1 base, and 6 bases stayed unmatched. The chain's CDR3 is CASSSQGVENTEAFF. The CDR3 DNA follows: TGTGCCAGTAGTTCACAGGGGGTTGAGAACACTGAAGCTTTCTTT.

This chain uses TRBV19 with TRBJ1-4; 9 bases fit TRBD1. Germline CDR1 is LNHDA and CDR2 is SQIVND (reference sequence). There are 16 residues in the CDR3. J lost 8 bases, V lost 1 base, and 8 bases had no gene match. CDR3 protein: CASSIGSGTGKEKLFF. CDR3 DNA sequence: TGTGCCAGTAGTATAGGGTCCGGGACAGGGAAAGAAAAACTGTTTTTT.

The chain has TRBV30 and TRBJ1-3; D is ambiguous. Trimming stripped 1 base from V and 0 bases from J, with 10 bases between. In germline, CDR1 is GTSNPN, CDR2 SVGIG (reference sequence). The CDR3 has 15 residues. CDR3 residues: CAWSARSFSGNTIYF. The CDR3 nucleotides read TGTGCCTGGAGTGCTAGGAGTTTCTCTGGAAACACCATATATTTT.

This chain links TRBV11-3 with TRBJ2-3; 13 nucleotides align to TRBD2. Germline CDR1 reads SGHNT; CDR2 reads YENEEA. Unmatched junction bases numbered 6, after V lost 5 bases and J lost 1 base. The CDR3 covers 17 residues. CDR3 nucleotides: TGTGCCAGCAGCCCCGGGACTAGCGGGGAGGGCACAGATACGCAGTATTTT. Protein sequence: CASSPGTSGEGTDTQYF. The full variable domain, its missing parts supplied by reference TRBV11-3 and TRBJ2-3, is EAGVVQSPRYKIIEKKQPVAFWCNPISGHNTLYWYLQNLGQGPELLIRYENEEAVDDSQLPKDRFSAERLKGVDSTLKIQPAELGDSAVYLCASSPGTSGEGTDTQYFGPGTRLTVL.

The chain uses TRBV9 and TRBJ2-7, with 12 bases matching TRBD2. Trimming cost V 4 bases and J 3 bases; bases outside gene matches: 2. CDR3 length equals 14 residues. In germline, CDR1 is SGDLS, CDR2 YYNGEE. CDR3: CASSPGLAGYEQYF. Here the CDR3 DNA reads TGTGCCAGCAGCCCGGGACTAGCGGGCTACGAGCAGTACTTC.

The rearrangement joins TRBV7-3 to TRBJ2-7; 13 positions match TRBD2. The germline gives CDR1 SGHTA, CDR2 FQGTGA. There are 16 residues in the CDR3. With 0 bases clipped from V and 5 bases from J, the junction kept 4 bases outside the gene matches. The CDR3 protein is CASSLTGTSGNHEQYF. The CDR3 coding sequence is TGTGCCAGCAGCTTAACCGGGACTAGCGGGAACCACGAGCAGTACTTC.